The sequence of this TCR beta chain was determined in a study of cytomegalovirus exposure and HLA in healthy donors. Study-wide results and caveats: TCR beta chains numbering 150 to 200 were designated cytomegalovirus-associated.

The PCR had 60 Vbeta and 13 Jbeta primers. Libraries were prepared by immunoSEQ multiplex PCR; TCRdb keeps only in-frame clonotypes and omits some of them. Of approximately 90,000 clones in the sample, approximately 77% are singletons; the top ten hold approximately 5%. This CDR3 spans 14 amino acids. Germline CDR1 is SGHRS and CDR2 is YFSETQ. V shed 5 bases, J shed 3 bases, and the junction held 7 bases outside the gene matches. Details on this clone: The target antigen is unknown.

This TCR came from a middle-aged woman in good health and CMV-seronegative. The chain joins TRBV5-1 to TRBJ1-1, with 7 bases lining up with TRBD1. The material sequenced was PBMCs. CDR3 residues: CASRKDRAYTEAFF. The CDR3 coding sequence is TGCGCCAGCAGGAAAGACAGGGCGTACACTGAAGCTTTCTTT.